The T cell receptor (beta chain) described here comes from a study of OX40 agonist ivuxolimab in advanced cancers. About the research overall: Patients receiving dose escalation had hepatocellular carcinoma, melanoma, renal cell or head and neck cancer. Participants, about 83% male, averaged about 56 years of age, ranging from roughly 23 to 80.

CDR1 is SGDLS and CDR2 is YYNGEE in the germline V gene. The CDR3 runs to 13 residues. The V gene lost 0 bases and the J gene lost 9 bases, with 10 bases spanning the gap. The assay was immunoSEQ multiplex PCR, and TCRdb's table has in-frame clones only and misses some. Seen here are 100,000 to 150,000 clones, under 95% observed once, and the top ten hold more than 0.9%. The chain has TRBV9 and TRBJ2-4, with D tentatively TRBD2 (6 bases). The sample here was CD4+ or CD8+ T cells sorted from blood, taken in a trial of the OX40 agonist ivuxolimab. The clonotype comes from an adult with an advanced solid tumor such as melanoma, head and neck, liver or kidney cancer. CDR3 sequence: CASSVAGVGIQYF. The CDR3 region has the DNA TGTGCCAGCAGCGTAGCGGGGGTTGGCATTCAGTACTTC. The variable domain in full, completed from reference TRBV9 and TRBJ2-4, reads DSGVTQTPKHLITATGQRVTLRCSPRSGDLSVYWYQQSLDQGLQFLIQYYNGEERAKGNILERFSAQQFPDLHSELNLSSLELGDSALYFCASSVAGVGIQYFGAGTRLSVL.